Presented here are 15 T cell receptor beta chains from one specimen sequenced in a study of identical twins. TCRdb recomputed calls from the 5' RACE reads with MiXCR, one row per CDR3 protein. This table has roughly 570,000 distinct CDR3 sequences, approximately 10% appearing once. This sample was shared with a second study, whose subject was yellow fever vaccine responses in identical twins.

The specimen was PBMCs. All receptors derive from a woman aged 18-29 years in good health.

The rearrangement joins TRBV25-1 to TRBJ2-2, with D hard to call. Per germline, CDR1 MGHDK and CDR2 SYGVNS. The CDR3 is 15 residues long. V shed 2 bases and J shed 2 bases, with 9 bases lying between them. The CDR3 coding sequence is TGTGCCAGCAGTGAACCGGGCTATAACACCGGGGAGCTGTTTTTT. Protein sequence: CASSEPGYNTGELFF.

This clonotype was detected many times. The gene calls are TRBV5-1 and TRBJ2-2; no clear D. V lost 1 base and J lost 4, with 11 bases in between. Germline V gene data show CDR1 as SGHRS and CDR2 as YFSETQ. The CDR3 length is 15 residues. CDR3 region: CASSLSPTATGELFF. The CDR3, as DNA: TGCGCCAGCAGCTTGTCCCCTACCGCCACCGGGGAGCTGTTTTTT.

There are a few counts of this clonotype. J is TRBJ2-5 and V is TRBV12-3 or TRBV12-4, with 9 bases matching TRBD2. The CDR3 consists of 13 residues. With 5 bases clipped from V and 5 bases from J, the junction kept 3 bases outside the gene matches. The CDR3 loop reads CASSQGLAETQYF. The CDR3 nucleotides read TGTGCCAGCAGTCAAGGACTAGCGGAGACCCAGTACTTC.

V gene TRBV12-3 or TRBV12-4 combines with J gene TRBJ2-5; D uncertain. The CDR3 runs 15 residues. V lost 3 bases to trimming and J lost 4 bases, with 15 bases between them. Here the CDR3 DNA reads TGTGCCAGCAGTTTTTTTAGTGGGATCCGAGAGACCCAGTACTTC. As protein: CASSFFSGIRETQYF.

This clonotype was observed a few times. CDR3 sequence: CASSDRDVNQPQHF. CDR3 sequence (DNA): TGTGCCAGCAGTGACCGGGACGTCAATCAGCCCCAGCATTTT. The chain employs TRBV12-3 or TRBV12-4 and TRBJ1-5, with TRBD1 as a possible D gene (5 bases). Trimming stripped 5 bases from V and 3 bases from J, with 11 bases between. This CDR3 is 14 amino acids long.

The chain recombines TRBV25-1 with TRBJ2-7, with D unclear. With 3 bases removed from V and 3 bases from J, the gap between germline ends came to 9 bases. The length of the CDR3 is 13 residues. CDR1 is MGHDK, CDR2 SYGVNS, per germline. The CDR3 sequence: CASSDVRNYEQYF. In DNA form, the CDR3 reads TGTGCCAGCAGTGATGTGAGGAACTACGAGCAGTACTTC.

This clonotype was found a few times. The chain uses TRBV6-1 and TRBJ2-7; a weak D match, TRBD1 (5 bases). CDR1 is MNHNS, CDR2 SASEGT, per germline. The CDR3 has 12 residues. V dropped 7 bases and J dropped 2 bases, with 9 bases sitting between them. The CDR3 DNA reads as TGTGCCAGCATAGTGGGGCCCTACGAGCAGTACTTC. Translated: CASIVGPYEQYF.

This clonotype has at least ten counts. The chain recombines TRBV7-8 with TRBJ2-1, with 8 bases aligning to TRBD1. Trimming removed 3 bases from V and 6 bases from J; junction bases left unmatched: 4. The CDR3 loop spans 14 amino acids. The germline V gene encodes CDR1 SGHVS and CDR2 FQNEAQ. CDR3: CASSFRDRINEQFF. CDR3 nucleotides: TGTGCCAGCAGCTTCCGGGACAGGATCAATGAGCAGTTCTTC. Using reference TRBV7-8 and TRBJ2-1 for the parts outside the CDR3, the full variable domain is GAGVSQSPRYKVAKRGQDVALRCDPISGHVSLFWYQQALGQGPEFLTYFQNEAQLDKSGLPSDRFFAERPEGSVSTLKIQRTQQEDSAVYLCASSFRDRINEQFFGPGTRLTVL.

Here the CDR3 DNA reads TGTGCCAGCAGCGACAACACTGGGTCGCGAAATGAGCAGTTCTTC. Translation: CASSDNTGSRNEQFF. V gene TRBV6-2 or TRBV6-3 combines with J gene TRBJ2-1, with unresolved D. The CDR3 consists of 15 residues. With 6 bases removed from V and 7 bases from J, the gap between germline ends came to 19 bases. CDR1 is MNHEY, CDR2 SVGEGT, per germline.

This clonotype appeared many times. The CDR3 loop is CASSYREKLFF. The DNA of the CDR3 is TGTGCCAGCAGCTACAGAGAAAAACTGTTTTTT. The chain combines TRBV7-9 with TRBJ1-4; D unresolved. Germline V gives CDR1 SEHNR, CDR2 FQNEAQ (reference sequence). V was pared by 4 bases and J by 8 bases, with 5 bases between. The CDR3 sequence is 11 residues long.

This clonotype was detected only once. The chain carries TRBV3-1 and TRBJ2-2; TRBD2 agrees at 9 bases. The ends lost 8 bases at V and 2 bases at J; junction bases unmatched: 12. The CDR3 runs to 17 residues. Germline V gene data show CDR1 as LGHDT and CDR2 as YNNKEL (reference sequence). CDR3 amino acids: CASCPSPSGDNTGELFF. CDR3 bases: TGTGCCAGCTGCCCTTCTCCTAGCGGGGACAACACCGGGGAGCTGTTTTTT.

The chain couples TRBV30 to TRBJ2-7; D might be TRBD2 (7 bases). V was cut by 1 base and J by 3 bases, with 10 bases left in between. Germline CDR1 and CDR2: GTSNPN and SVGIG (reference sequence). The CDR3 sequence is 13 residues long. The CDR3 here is CAWSEGGIYEQYF. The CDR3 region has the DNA TGTGCCTGGAGTGAGGGGGGGATCTACGAGCAGTACTTC.

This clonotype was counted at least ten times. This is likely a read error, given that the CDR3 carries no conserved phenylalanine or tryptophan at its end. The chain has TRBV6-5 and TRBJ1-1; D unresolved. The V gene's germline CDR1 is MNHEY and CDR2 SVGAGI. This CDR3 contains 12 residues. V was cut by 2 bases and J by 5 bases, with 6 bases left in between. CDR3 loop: CASSYVGTEAFY. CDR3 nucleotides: TGTGCCAGCAGTTACGTGGGGACTGAAGCTTTCTAT.

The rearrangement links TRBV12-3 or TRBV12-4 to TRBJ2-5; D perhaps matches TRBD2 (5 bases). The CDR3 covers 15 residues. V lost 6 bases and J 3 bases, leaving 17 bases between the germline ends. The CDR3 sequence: CASSPSPRTEETQYF. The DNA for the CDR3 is TGTGCCAGCAGCCCTTCCCCCAGGACTGAAGAGACCCAGTACTTC.

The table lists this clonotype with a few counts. The CDR3 is CASSERGETQYF. The CDR3 bases are TGTGCCAGCAGTGAAAGGGGGGAGACCCAGTACTTC. The chain recombines TRBV2 with TRBJ2-5; D possibly corresponds to TRBD1 (6 bases). The CDR3 is made up of 12 amino acids. Trimming cost V 2 bases and J 5 bases, with 6 bases left between them. From germline, CDR1 is SNHLY and CDR2 FYNNEI.